The 18 T cell receptor beta chains below all came from one sample that was sequenced in a study of response to subunit inactivated influenza vaccine. Using its own MiXCR run on the RT-PCR reads, TCRdb lists one record per CDR3 protein. The sample yields about 570,000 distinct CDR3 sequences, around 10% seen once. This sample also belongs to another study, concerning T cells expressing NK-cell markers. That source reports: UMI-tagged 5'RACE template switching yielded the TCR beta cDNA.

Sample: PBMCs from blood, taken on the day of vaccination. The origin of the receptors is a middle-aged man who received an inactivated influenza vaccine.

This clonotype was seen more than once but under ten times. The rearrangement joins TRBV7-2 to TRBJ2-5, with 7 bases matching TRBD1. The CDR3 extends over 15 amino acids. V was pared by 5 bases and J by 4 bases, with 10 bases of the junction left unmatched. The germline gives CDR1 SGHTA, CDR2 FQGNSA. CDR3 in DNA: TGTGCCAGCAGCCCAACAGGGGCAATACCAGAGACCCAGTACTTC. This sequence encodes CASSPTGAIPETQYF.

This clonotype was counted a few times. The chain joins TRBV29-1 to TRBJ2-5, with TRBD1 matching 7 bases. The trim removed 4 bases at V and 5 bases at J, leaving 7 bases unmatched. The CDR3 loop spans 13 amino acids. Germline V gene sequence: CDR1 SQVTM, CDR2 ANQGSEA. The CDR3 DNA follows: TGCAGCGTTGCGACAGGGACCCGGGAGACCCAGTACTTC. This sequence encodes CSVATGTRETQYF.

This clonotype was seen more than once but under ten times. The chain joins TRBV5-5 to TRBJ2-3; TRBD2 aligns across 14 bases. J was trimmed by 6 bases and V by 0 bases; bases with no gene match: 6. The CDR3 covers 17 residues. Germline loops: CDR1 SGHKS, CDR2 YYEKEE (reference sequence). The DNA of the CDR3 is TGTGCCAGCAGCTTGGCCGGGACTAGCGGGAGCTATGATACGCAGTATTTT. Its protein product is CASSLAGTSGSYDTQYF.

J is TRBJ1-2 and V is TRBV2, with unresolved D. Deletions cut 1 base from V and 5 bases from J, with 11 bases between. Per germline, CDR1 SNHLY and CDR2 FYNNEI. The CDR3 is made up of 14 amino acids. DNA of the CDR3: TGTGCCAGCAGTGAAGTGGCAGGCCGATATGGCTACACCTTC. Amino acids: CASSEVAGRYGYTF.

The chain links TRBV12-3 or TRBV12-4 to TRBJ1-1; no reliable D call. Trimming stripped 1 base from V and 7 bases from J, with 7 bases between. The CDR3 is 12 residues long. CDR3 in amino acids: CASSLVAYEAFF. Here the CDR3 DNA reads TGTGCCAGCAGTTTAGTAGCGTATGAAGCTTTCTTT.

The J gene is TRBJ1-4, the V gene TRBV9; D uncertain. The CDR3 consists of 15 residues. CDR1 SGDLS and CDR2 YYNGEE come from the germline V gene. Trimming took 0 bases from V and 5 from J, leaving 11 bases between them. This chain's CDR3 is CASSVGALGNEKLFF. Here the CDR3 DNA reads TGTGCCAGCAGCGTAGGCGCTCTGGGAAATGAAAAACTGTTTTTT.

This clonotype was detected only a few times. The chain carries TRBV6-5 and TRBJ2-1; TRBD1 is a possible D gene (6 bases). The CDR3 runs to 15 residues. Trimming removed 2 bases at V and 2 bases at J, with 10 bases between. Germline V lookup: CDR1 MNHEY, CDR2 SVGAGI. As DNA, the CDR3 is TGTGCCAGCAGTTACCTAGGGGACACCTACAATGAGCAGTTCTTC. It translates to CASSYLGDTYNEQFF.

The V and J genes are TRBV3-1 and TRBJ2-7; 11 bases line up with TRBD2. Losses at the gene ends were 3 bases for V and 11 bases for J; bases not matched to a gene: 3. Germline V CDR1 and CDR2: LGHDT, YNNKEL (reference sequence). CDR3 length equals 12 residues. CDR3 protein: CASSHSGGAKYF. CDR3 coding DNA: TGTGCCAGCAGCCATAGCGGGGGGGCCAAGTACTTC.

This clonotype was seen a handful of times. This chain connects TRBV20-1 to TRBJ2-3; 13 bases match TRBD2. There are 16 residues in the CDR3. With 3 bases clipped from V and 5 bases from J, the junction kept 8 bases outside the gene matches. The germline V gene has CDR1 DFQATT and CDR2 SNEGSKA (reference sequence). CDR3 protein: CSASSGLAGVGDTQYF. The DNA for the CDR3 is TGCAGTGCTAGTAGCGGACTAGCGGGAGTAGGAGATACGCAGTATTTT.

The rearrangement joins TRBV7-2 to TRBJ1-1, with a possible D match to TRBD1 (5 bases). Germline lookup yields CDR1 SGHTA and CDR2 FQGNSA. Trimming took off 1 base at V and 6 bases at J, with 12 bases between the two ends. The CDR3 extends over 14 amino acids. In DNA form, the CDR3 reads TGTGCCAGCAGCTTAGGGAGGGGAAGCGCTGAAGCTTTCTTT. It yields the protein CASSLGRGSAEAFF.

V usage is TRBV5-1 and J usage is TRBJ2-2; D unresolved. CDR1 and CDR2 from the germline V gene are SGHRS and YFSETQ. Trimming left V 1 base short and J 6 bases short, with 7 bases between. This CDR3 contains 13 residues. The CDR3 sequence: CASSLRVAGELFF. CDR3 sequence (DNA): TGCGCCAGCAGCTTGAGAGTTGCCGGGGAGCTGTTTTTT.

V usage is TRBV12-3 or TRBV12-4 and J usage is TRBJ2-7; possible D gene TRBD2, 5 bases. V gave up 5 bases and J gave up 7 bases, with 9 bases separating them. This CDR3 region has 11 residues. In DNA form, the CDR3 reads TGTGCCAGCAGTCGTAGCGTGGAGCAGTACTTC. Its translation is CASSRSVEQYF.

This clonotype appeared a few times. This sequence joins TRBV4-1 and TRBJ2-3, with D tentatively TRBD1 or TRBD2 (5 bases each). V lost 0 bases, J lost 4 bases, and 11 bases lay in between. The CDR3 runs to 15 residues. Per germline, CDR1 MGHRA and CDR2 YSYEKL. The CDR3 here is CASSQDGANSDTQYF. For the CDR3, the DNA is TGCGCCAGCAGCCAAGACGGGGCAAATTCAGATACGCAGTATTTT.

The chain employs TRBV12-3 or TRBV12-4 and TRBJ1-1, with 8 bases matching TRBD1. The CDR3 runs to 14 residues. J gave up 8 bases and V 5 bases, and 10 bases lay outside the gene matches. The chain's CDR3 is CASSPPDRGGEAFF. The CDR3 DNA sequence: TGTGCCAGCAGTCCACCCGACAGGGGAGGGGAAGCTTTCTTT.

The rearrangement uses TRBV5-1 and TRBJ2-2; 7 bases are a match to TRBD1. The CDR3 sequence is 14 residues long. Losses at the gene ends were 4 bases for V and 5 bases for J; bases not matched to a gene: 5. Germline V CDR1 and CDR2: SGHRS, YFSETQ. The CDR3 bases are TGCGCCAGCAGCCCTTTACAGGGGACCGGGGAGCTGTTTTTT. Its translation is CASSPLQGTGELFF.

This clonotype was recorded a few times. The chain couples TRBV5-1 to TRBJ2-4; no firm D call. CDR1 and CDR2 (germline): SGHRS, YFSETQ. The CDR3 extends over 14 amino acids. V gave up 0 bases and J gave up 7 bases, with 11 bases separating them. The CDR3 spells CASSLAGPGNIQYF. CDR3 nucleotide sequence: TGCGCCAGCAGCTTGGCCGGGCCAGGCAACATTCAGTACTTC. Filled out from reference TRBV5-1 and TRBJ2-4, the complete variable domain reads KAGVTQTPRYLIKTRGQQVTLSCSPISGHRSVSWYQQTPGQGLQFLFEYFSETQRNKGNFPGRFSGRQFSNSRSEMNVSTLELGDSALYLCASSLAGPGNIQYFGAGTRLSVL.

This clonotype was seen at least ten times. CDR3 residues: CASSSLGTGGRETQYF. The CDR3 nucleotides are TGCGCCAGCAGCTCTCTCGGGACAGGGGGCAGAGAGACCCAGTACTTC. V and J are TRBV5-1 and TRBJ2-5; TRBD1 matches 12 bases. The germline CDR1 and CDR2 sequences are SGHRS and YFSETQ. This CDR3 comprises 16 residues. Trimming removed 3 bases from V and 4 bases from J; junction bases left unmatched: 7. The variable domain in full, with the rest retrieved from reference TRBV5-1 and TRBJ2-5, is KAGVTQTPRYLIKTRGQQVTLSCSPISGHRSVSWYQQTPGQGLQFLFEYFSETQRNKGNFPGRFSGRQFSNSRSEMNVSTLELGDSALYLCASSSLGTGGRETQYFGPGTRLLVL.

This clonotype turned up a few times. This chain connects TRBV7-2 to TRBJ2-1, with 12 nucleotides matching TRBD1. The trim removed 4 bases at V and 15 bases at J, leaving 7 bases unmatched. CDR1 is SGHTA, CDR2 FQGNSA, per germline. This CDR3 has 13 amino acids. The CDR3: CASSSRDRGRRFF. The CDR3 coding sequence is TGTGCCAGCAGCTCGAGGGACAGGGGGCGCCGGTTCTTC.